The 13 T cell receptor beta chains below were found in one sample sequenced in a study of T-cell reconstitution after alpha-beta-depleted transplantation in children. The TCRbeta library was prepared with unique molecular identifiers. TCRdb recomputed calls from the PCR reads with MiXCR, one row per CDR3 protein. The sample holds some 600,000 distinct CDR3 sequences, over 10% seen once. Sequencing used PBMCs, mostly from graft donor cells, obtained 360 days after TCRalphabeta/CD19-depleted stem cell transplant. Source of these receptors: a male patient aged 5 to 17 who had a stem cell transplant for acute myeloid leukemia, so the T cells may come from the graft donor.

This clonotype appeared a few times. V and J are TRBV27 and TRBJ2-7; 11 bases align to TRBD1. V was clipped by 6 bases and J by 5 bases; unmatched bases: 9. The CDR3 is 15 residues long. Germline CDR1 and CDR2: MNHEY and SMNVEV (reference sequence). CDR3 residues: CASSFRGTGGNEQYF. CDR3 bases: TGTGCCAGCAGCTTTCGAGGGACAGGGGGAAACGAGCAGTACTTC.

This clonotype was detected only a few times. The chain joins TRBV10-3 to TRBJ2-7, with 11 bases lining up with TRBD1. V trimming: 4 bases; J trimming: 2 bases; junction bases outside the gene matches: 1. This CDR3 region has 14 residues. Germline V CDR1 and CDR2: ENHRY, SYGVKD. This chain's CDR3 is CAISVDRGPYEQYF. CDR3 DNA: TGTGCCATCAGTGTGGACAGGGGGCCCTACGAGCAGTACTTC.

This clonotype showed up just a few times. This chain joins TRBV28 and TRBJ2-1, with D possibly matching TRBD2 (6 bases). This CDR3 contains 13 residues. V lost 6 bases and J 6 bases, leaving 12 bases between the germline ends. The germline gives CDR1 MDHEN, CDR2 SYDVKM. CDR3: CASSATSSNEQFF. The CDR3 DNA follows: TGTGCCAGCAGCGCGACTAGTAGCAATGAGCAGTTCTTC.

The chain joins TRBV19 to TRBJ1-2; TRBD1 matches at 7 bases. J gave up 5 bases and V 7 bases, and 1 base lay outside the gene matches. Germline V lookup: CDR1 LNHDA, CDR2 SQIVND (reference sequence). The CDR3 totals 11 residues. The CDR3 sequence: CASNRGYGYTF. CDR3 DNA sequence: TGTGCCAGTAACAGGGGTTATGGCTACACCTTC.

This clonotype has a handful of counts. The V and J genes are TRBV20-1 and TRBJ2-3, with 9 nucleotides matching TRBD1. The CDR3 consists of 14 residues. The junction had 8 bases not matched to a gene; V was cut back by 6 bases and J by 4 bases. Germline V CDR1 and CDR2: DFQATT, SNEGSKA (reference sequence). In nucleotides, the CDR3 is TGCAGTGCAACCGGGACAGGGCGGCCAGATACGCAGTATTTT. Translating gives CSATGTGRPDTQYF.

This clonotype was detected ten times or more. The CDR3: CASSFTQETQYF. The DNA for the CDR3 is TGCGCCAGCAGCTTCACCCAAGAGACCCAGTACTTC. The V and J genes are TRBV5-1 and TRBJ2-5; D gene unclear. The CDR3 length is 12 residues. Germline assignment: CDR1 SGHRS and CDR2 YFSETQ. The V and J ends lost 2 bases and 1 base respectively, with 3 bases between them. The variable domain in full, with the rest retrieved from reference TRBV5-1 and TRBJ2-5, is KAGVTQTPRYLIKTRGQQVTLSCSPISGHRSVSWYQQTPGQGLQFLFEYFSETQRNKGNFPGRFSGRQFSNSRSEMNVSTLELGDSALYLCASSFTQETQYFGPGTRLLVL.

V gene TRBV11-3 combines with J gene TRBJ1-5; D is undetermined. The CDR3 totals 18 residues. V was clipped by 2 bases and J by 0 bases, with 17 bases between them. Germline V lookup: CDR1 SGHNT, CDR2 YENEEA. The CDR3 sequence is CASSLSLSLGYSNQPQHF. CDR3 bases: TGTGCCAGCAGCTTAAGCCTCTCCTTGGGCTATAGCAATCAGCCCCAGCATTTT. Drawing the rest from reference TRBV11-3 and TRBJ1-5, the complete variable domain is EAGVVQSPRYKIIEKKQPVAFWCNPISGHNTLYWYLQNLGQGPELLIRYENEEAVDDSQLPKDRFSAERLKGVDSTLKIQPAELGDSAVYLCASSLSLSLGYSNQPQHFGDGTRLSIL.

This clonotype was recorded a few times. The J gene is TRBJ2-7, the V gene TRBV5-1; no definite D call. The ends were cut back, 2 bases at V and 0 bases at J, with 9 bases in the middle. There are 14 residues in the CDR3. CDR1 is SGHRS, CDR2 YFSETQ, per germline. CDR3 nucleotide sequence: TGCGCCAGCAGCTTCTACAGCTACTCCTACGAGCAGTACTTC. It yields the protein CASSFYSYSYEQYF.

As to this clonotype: The final CDR3 position lacks the conserved phenylalanine or tryptophan, pointing to a likely read error. The chain joins TRBV6-5 to TRBJ2-5, with D tentatively TRBD2 (7 bases). Germline V gives CDR1 MNHEY, CDR2 SVGAGI. Trimming removed 3 bases at V and 1 base at J, with 12 bases between. The CDR3 totals 15 residues. CDR3 sequence reads: CASSYLGGRQETQYS. The CDR3 DNA follows: TGTGCCAGCAGTTATCTGGGGGGGCGCCAAGAGACCCAGTACTCC.

The CDR3 spells CSLSRGQGEYEQFF. The CDR3 region has the DNA TGCAGCTTGAGTAGGGGACAGGGGGAATATGAGCAGTTCTTC. This chain uses TRBV29-1 with TRBJ2-1, with 11 nucleotides matching TRBD1. The CDR3 is 14 amino acids. The V gene's germline CDR1 is SQVTM and CDR2 ANQGSEA. V gave up 8 bases and J gave up 8 bases; unmatched junction bases: 11.

The chain recombines TRBV10-3 with TRBJ1-2; 7 positions match TRBD1. CDR1 ENHRY and CDR2 SYGVKD come from the germline V gene. CDR3 length equals 13 residues. The junction had 1 base not matched to a gene; V was cut back by 2 bases and J by 4 bases. CDR3 region: CAISERDSYGYTF. The CDR3 region has the DNA TGTGCCATCAGTGAGCGGGACAGCTATGGCTACACCTTC.

About this clonotype itself: This clone may be a read error of a much larger clone one base away. The chain couples TRBV14 to TRBJ2-1; 12 bases are shared with TRBD2. From germline, CDR1 is SGHDN and CDR2 FVKESK. The CDR3 spans 16 residues. CDR3 sequence reads: CANSQSTSGSANEQFF. As DNA, the CDR3 is TGTGCCAACAGCCAATCGACTAGCGGGAGCGCAAATGAGCAGTTCTTC. The full variable domain, completed using reference TRBV14 and TRBJ2-1, is EAGVTQFPSHSVIEKGQTVTLRCDPISGHDNLYWYRRVMGKEIKFLLHFVKESKQDESGMPNNRFLAERTGGTYSTLKVQPAELEDSGVYFCANSQSTSGSANEQFFGPGTRLTVL.

The chain employs TRBV15 and TRBJ2-7, with TRBD2 identical over 16 bases. This CDR3 comprises 15 residues. Germline loops: CDR1 LNHNV, CDR2 YYDKDF (reference sequence). Trimming at V came to 7 bases and at J to 6 bases, leaving 6 bases not matched to a gene. The CDR3 reads CATTGLAGGLGEQYF. The CDR3 DNA is TGTGCCACCACGGGACTAGCGGGAGGGCTCGGCGAGCAGTACTTC.